What follows is one TCR beta chain and its context. Recruits, aged about 18 to 100 years, lived in 24 US areas. The CDR3 is 14 residues long. Per germline, CDR1 SGHTA and CDR2 FQGNSA. The V end lost 2 bases, the J end lost 2 bases, and 10 bases lay between the germline ends. The record originates from a study of blood T cell repertoires in COVID-19. Study at large: There were acute and convalescent COVID-19 samples, and they came from the United States, Italy and Spain. T cells, B-cell-depleted T cells, or PBMCs provided the cDNA or gDNA that served as material.

Authors' processing steps: From reference gene primer amplification, estimates of nucleated cell counts were derived. TCRdb keeps only in-frame clones here, not all; method: immunoSEQ multiplex PCR. V, J and clone size are taken as reported in that table, and D and trimming were inferred from the DNA itself. The table lists 400,000 to 500,000 clones, approximately 91% of them singletons. Sequencing used PBMCs or T cells enriched from blood (not recorded which). The sequence came from a woman under 30 who had been exposed to COVID-19. The chain carries TRBV7-2 and TRBJ2-7; no reliable D call. The CDR3 reads CASSLFYQTYEQYF. In DNA form, the CDR3 reads TGTGCCAGCAGCTTATTTTATCAGACCTACGAGCAGTACTTC.